The sequence of this T cell receptor beta chain was determined in a study of blood T cell repertoires in COVID-19. The repertoire was sequenced with immunoSEQ multiplex PCR; TCRdb's copy has only in-frame clones and lacks some. There are roughly 200,000 clones in the sample; around four fifths occur only once, and around 7% lies in the top ten. Per the germline V gene, CDR1 is KGHSH and CDR2 is LQKENI. The CDR3 spans 17 residues. Between the trimmed V and J ends, which lost 3 bases and 0 bases, there was a span of 15 bases. The clonotype was recovered from a woman aged 40-49 years with COVID-19, enrolled during active disease. The chain uses TRBV18 and TRBJ1-3; tentatively, D is TRBD1 (5 bases). The sequencing sample was made of peripheral blood. The CDR3 DNA sequence: TGTGCCAGCTCACCGGCGCTTACAGGTTTCTCTGGAAACACCATATATTTT. It codes for CASSPALTGFSGNTIYF.